Below, 18 T cell receptor beta chains from the same sample are listed, as sequenced in a study of blood T cells in healthy people across ages. The second PCR ran roughly 7 to 12 cycles with a sample-barcoded 5' primer and J-beta primers. TCRdb redid the calling of the 5' RACE reads with MiXCR, one entry per CDR3 protein. The data show approximately 800,000 distinct CDR3 sequences, 62% seen once. The sequenced sample was blood. The receptors originated from a man under 40 in good health.

This chain links TRBV20-1 with TRBJ2-1; the D is unclear. The germline V gene has CDR1 DFQATT and CDR2 SNEGSKA (reference sequence). CDR3 size: 9 residues. V lost 7 bases to trimming and J lost 10 bases, with 8 bases between them. The DNA for the CDR3 is TGCAGTGTCCAGAAGGAGCAGTTCTTC. This translates into CSVQKEQFF.

A few counts support this clonotype. This chain connects TRBV20-1 to TRBJ2-7; 9 bases are a match to TRBD2. V lost 0 bases to trimming and J lost 0 bases; unmatched junction nucleotides: 12. The CDR3 covers 18 residues. Germline V gives CDR1 DFQATT, CDR2 SNEGSKA (reference sequence). The CDR3 protein is CSARDRPGLAISSYEQYF. In DNA, the CDR3 is TGCAGTGCTAGAGATCGTCCGGGACTAGCTATCAGCTCCTACGAGCAGTACTTC.

This clonotype was recorded a few times. The chain carries TRBV7-2 and TRBJ2-5; weak D call: TRBD2 (7 bases). Germline V CDR1 and CDR2: SGHTA, FQGNSA. V gave up 1 base and J gave up 1 base, with 16 bases separating them. The CDR3 sequence is 17 residues long. The CDR3 DNA reads TGTGCCAGCAGCTTAGTTGCGGGGGCCCACACCCAAGAGACCCAGTACTTC. Encoded protein: CASSLVAGAHTQETQYF.

The CDR3 DNA is TGTGCCAGCAGTTTCCCCTTTGACAGGGCGCTAGGAAGGCAGTTCTTC. It is translated as CASSFPFDRALGRQFF. The V gene is TRBV6-2 or TRBV6-3, the J gene TRBJ2-1; 7 bases map to TRBD1. Trimming at V came to 4 bases and at J to 12 bases, leaving 18 bases not matched to a gene. The V gene's germline CDR1 is MNHEY and CDR2 SVGEGT. The CDR3 loop spans 16 amino acids.

V is TRBV6-2 or TRBV6-3 and J is TRBJ2-7; a possible D gene is TRBD1 (5 bases). V lost 4 bases, J lost 3 bases, and 16 bases lay in between. Looked up from germline, CDR1 is MNHEY and CDR2 is SVGEGT. CDR3 length: 15 amino acids. CDR3 in DNA: TGTGCCAGCAGTTCCCTCCTCTGGACACTCTACGAGCAGTACTTC. Its translation: CASSSLLWTLYEQYF.

In this sample, this clonotype turned up a few times. This chain links TRBV4-3 with TRBJ2-7; TRBD1 aligns across 7 bases. Germline CDR1 is LGHNA and CDR2 is YSLEER. V lost 3 bases to trimming and J lost 2 bases; unmatched junction nucleotides: 10. This CDR3 spans 16 amino acids. CDR3 protein: CASSHKTTGIPYEQYF. DNA of the CDR3: TGCGCCAGCAGCCATAAAACGACAGGGATCCCCTACGAGCAGTACTTC.

This sequence joins TRBV7-9 and TRBJ1-5; D gene uncertain. The germline V gene has CDR1 SEHNR and CDR2 FQNEAQ (reference sequence). The CDR3 totals 14 residues. V was pared by 7 bases and J by 7 bases, with 17 bases between. The CDR3 DNA follows: TGTGCCAGCAACGCGTTAGGAGGAGACCAGCCCCAGCATTTT. Amino acids: CASNALGGDQPQHF.

In its sample, this clonotype was seen once. J is TRBJ2-7 and V is TRBV29-1; the match to TRBD2 covers 11 bases. Matching the DNA end better, TRBJ2-5 makes the J call doubtful. Germline V gene sequence: CDR1 SQVTM, CDR2 ANQGSEA. The CDR3 runs 14 residues. The CDR3 region has the DNA TGCAGCGTTGTAGCGGGGGGGCCCGGGGAGACCCAGTACTTC. This translates into CSVVAGGPGETQYF.

This clonotype was recorded only once. The chain has TRBV7-3 and TRBJ1-6, with a possible D match to TRBD1 (5 bases). V was cut by 8 bases and J by 5 bases, with 13 bases left in between. This CDR3 contains 14 residues. CDR1 SGHTA and CDR2 FQGTGA come from the germline V gene. The CDR3 reads CASGSGLDNSPLHF. Written as DNA, the CDR3 is TGTGCCAGCGGGTCGGGACTGGATAATTCACCCCTCCACTTT.

The chain links TRBV4-3 to TRBJ2-3; 8 bases are shared with TRBD2. V gave up 3 bases and J gave up 4 bases; unmatched junction bases: 6. The CDR3 extends over 15 amino acids. Looked up from germline, CDR1 is LGHNA and CDR2 is YSLEER. The CDR3 DNA reads TGCGCCAGCAGCCAGGTTCTCGGGGGGGCAGATACGCAGTATTTT. Translated, it gives CASSQVLGGADTQYF.

This chain links TRBV7-9 with TRBJ2-5, with unresolved D. With 5 bases removed from V and 5 bases from J, the gap between germline ends came to 9 bases. CDR3 size: 12 residues. CDR1 is SEHNR, CDR2 FQNEAQ, per germline (reference sequence). The CDR3 spells CASSDSEETQYF. CDR3 nucleotide sequence: TGTGCCAGCAGCGACTCAGAGGAGACCCAGTACTTC.

Notes on this clonotype: An end of the junction differs from the germline gene, which may be a read error. The chain joins TRBV7-2 to TRBJ2-1, with D uncertain. The J call is in doubt because the DNA end fits TRBJ2-7 better. The CDR3 consists of 15 residues. Germline CDR1 reads SGHTA; CDR2 reads FQGNSA. The CDR3 DNA reads TGTGCCAGCAGCTTAGACGATTTTGGCTCCTACGCGCAGTACTTC. Its translation is CASSLDDFGSYAQYF.

In its sample, this clonotype was seen a few times. CDR3 sequence (DNA): TGTGCCAGCAGTTACTCGGGGAACACCGGGGAGCTGTTTTTT. This sequence encodes CASSYSGNTGELFF. This chain connects TRBV6-5 to TRBJ2-2, with D unresolved. The CDR3 runs to 14 residues. CDR1 and CDR2 (germline): MNHEY, SVGAGI. Trimming removed 0 bases at V and 1 base at J, with 3 bases between.

This sequence joins TRBV6-9 and TRBJ2-2, with 13 bases matching TRBD2. The CDR3 has 17 amino acids. Germline V gives CDR1 MNHGY, CDR2 SVAAGI. The ends lost 6 bases at V and 5 bases at J; junction bases unmatched: 9. The CDR3 DNA follows: TGTGCCAGCAGACCGGGACTAGCGGGGATTGGTACCGGGGAGCTGTTTTTT. Its translation is CASRPGLAGIGTGELFF.

The chain joins TRBV28 to TRBJ2-1; D is undetermined. The CDR3 loop spans 14 amino acids. V dropped 6 bases and J dropped 3 bases, with 12 bases sitting between them. The germline V gene has CDR1 MDHEN and CDR2 SYDVKM. The CDR3 sequence is CASSSFSFYNEQFF. The CDR3 region has the DNA TGTGCCAGCAGCTCTTTCTCCTTCTACAATGAGCAGTTCTTC. The variable domain in full, completed from reference TRBV28 and TRBJ2-1, reads DVKVTQSSRYLVKRTGEKVFLECVQDMDHENMFWYRQDPGLGLRLIYFSYDVKMKEKGDIPEGYSVSREKKERFSLILESASTNQTSMYLCASSSFSFYNEQFFGPGTRLTVL.

Only one count was recorded for this clonotype. The rearrangement links TRBV9 to TRBJ2-1, with D possibly matching TRBD2 (5 bases). Germline loops: CDR1 SGDLS, CDR2 YYNGEE. Trimming removed 0 bases at V and 8 bases at J, with 18 bases between. The CDR3 is 16 amino acids. The chain's CDR3 is CASSVDGLGIVDEQFF. The CDR3 coding sequence is TGTGCCAGCAGCGTAGACGGGCTCGGGATAGTGGATGAGCAGTTCTTC.

This clonotype occurred a few times. The chain is built from TRBV7-2 and TRBJ1-4; possible D gene TRBD1, 6 bases. The CDR3 has 14 residues. Looked up from germline, CDR1 is SGHTA and CDR2 is FQGNSA. The ends were cut back, 5 bases at V and 2 bases at J, with 9 bases in the middle. CDR3 nucleotides: TGTGCCAGCAGCGAAACAGGGACTAATGAAAAACTGTTTTTT. Translated, it gives CASSETGTNEKLFF.

This chain joins TRBV7-9 and TRBJ1-2; no reliable D call. V lost 5 bases and J 7 bases, leaving 14 bases between the germline ends. Germline V gives CDR1 SEHNR, CDR2 FQNEAQ (reference sequence). The CDR3 runs to 13 residues. CDR3 in amino acids: CASSAGGRGGYTF. CDR3 DNA: TGTGCCAGCAGCGCCGGCGGACGTGGTGGCTACACCTTC.